The rows below give T cell receptor beta chains drawn from one sample of a study of blood T cells in healthy people across ages. TCRdb itself ran the 5' RACE reads through MiXCR, one entry per CDR3 protein. The data hold approximately 1.5 million distinct CDR3 sequences, with approximately 43% observed a single time. The sample was blood. These TCRs come from a woman aged 18-30 years in good health. Both conserved end residues are part of each CDR3. The D gene is left open where the match is weak. Clone size is not always given. Where it is, it says once, few, many or a class for expanded clones.

clone_size d_call j_call v_call cdr3_nt cdr3_aa
once TRBD1 TRBJ1-3 TRBV4-1 TGCGCCAGCAGCCATCCTGACAGGGGGCCTGGAAACACCATATATTTT CASSHPDRGPGNTIYF
many NA TRBJ2-7 TRBV6-6 TGTGCCAGCAGCCCACAGGGAAGCTCCTACGAGCAGTACTTC CASSPQGSSYEQYF
NA NA TRBJ2-1 TRBV10-3 TGTGCCATCAAGGGCAGGGCAGTCAATGAGCAGTTCTTC CAIKGRAVNEQFF
NA NA TRBJ2-5 TRBV24-1 TGTGCCACCAGTGATTTGACGGCGGGTGAGCAGTACTTC CATSDLTAGEQYF
few NA TRBJ2-2 TRBV9 TGTGCCAGCAGCGCTCCTCAGGCAACCGGGGAGCTGTTTTTT CASSAPQATGELFF
NA NA TRBJ1-2 TRBV7-2 TGTGCCAGCAGCTTAGTACTGGGCAGATCCTATGGCTACACCTTC CASSLVLGRSYGYTF
NA NA TRBJ1-6 TRBV7-2 TGTGCCAGCAGCTTAGGAGGGGTCAATAATTCACCCCTCCACTTT CASSLGGVNNSPLHF
NA TRBD2 TRBJ2-5 TRBV5-1 TGCGCCAGCAGCTCGGCTAGCGGGAGTGTGGAGACCCAGTACTTC CASSSASGSVETQYF
few NA TRBJ2-5 TRBV7-7 TGTGCTAGCAGCTTACGGCGGGGACCCTACAATGAGCAGTACTTC CASSLRRGPYNEQYF
NA TRBD2 TRBJ2-7 TRBV13 TGTGCCAGCAGCTTAGTCTCGAGACTAGCGGGGGGAAGCTCCTACGAGCAGTACTTC CASSLVSRLAGGSSYEQYF
NA NA TRBJ2-1 TRBV4-1 TGCGCCAGCAGCCAAGTGGCAGCTGAGCAGTTCTTC CASSQVAAEQFF
NA NA TRBJ1-3 TRBV12-3/TRBV12-4 TGTGCCAGCAGTTTACTCGGAAACAACATATATTTT CASSLLGNNIYF
NA TRBD1 TRBJ1-1 TRBV7-9 TGTGCCAGCGGCTCAGGGGGCTGGGCTGAAGCTTTCTTT CASGSGGWAEAFF
NA NA TRBJ2-7 TRBV5-4 TGTGCCAGCAGCTCAAAGAGCGTAACCTCCGAGCAGTACTTC CASSSKSVTSEQYF
NA NA TRBJ2-3 TRBV27 TGTGCCAGCAGTCCTCGCGTATTTGGTAGACGGGGTATGGATACGCAGTATTTT CASSPRVFGRRGMDTQYF
NA NA TRBJ2-7 TRBV27 TGTGCCAGTTCCCCTCGAGCAACCTACAATGAGCAGTACTTC CASSPRATYNEQYF
NA NA TRBJ1-3 TRBV20-1 TGCAGTGCTAGCCTTGAGAGCTCTGGAAACACCATATATTTT CSASLESSGNTIYF
few NA TRBJ2-1 TRBV24-1 TGTGCCACCAGTGACATACTCGACAATGAGCAGTTCTTC CATSDILDNEQFF
NA NA TRBJ2-7 TRBV7-2 TGTGCCAGCAGCCCGACCTCCGGACAGTCCTACGAGCAGTACTTC CASSPTSGQSYEQYF
NA NA TRBJ1-2 TRBV28 TGTGCCAGCAGTTTATCTTTACGACAGTATGGCTACACCTTC CASSLSLRQYGYTF
NA NA TRBJ1-2 TRBV7-2 TGTGCCAGCAGCTTAGGTCCAGGTTCTGAAGGCTACACCTTC CASSLGPGSEGYTF
NA NA TRBJ1-2 TRBV12-3/TRBV12-4 TGTGCCAGCAGTTTAGGAGAGTCTAACTATGGCTACACCTTC CASSLGESNYGYTF
NA NA TRBJ1-1 TRBV5-1 TGCGCCAGCAGCTTGGATTCTGGCGGGATGAACACTGAAGCTTTCTTT CASSLDSGGMNTEAFF
once NA TRBJ1-1 TRBV7-2 TGTGCCAGCGCTTACCGGGGGGGCCCACTTATGAACACTGAAGCTTTCTTT CASAYRGGPLMNTEAFF
few TRBD2 TRBJ2-1 TRBV7-2 TGTGCCAGCAGCTTAGCAAGCGGGAGGGAGAAGCAGTTCTTC CASSLASGREKQFF
NA NA TRBJ2-5 TRBV6-5 TGTGCCAGCGGTTACAATTCGTACCAAGAGACCCAGTACTTC CASGYNSYQETQYF
NA NA TRBJ1-6 TRBV3-1 TGTGCCAGCAGCCAAGATTCCTCACCCCTCCACTTT CASSQDSSPLHF
NA NA TRBJ1-2 TRBV27 TGTGCCAGCAGTTGGACCCTGGGGAACTATGGCTACACCTTC CASSWTLGNYGYTF
NA TRBD2 TRBJ2-1 TRBV20-1 TGCAGTGCTGTCTACGTAACTAGCGGGAGGGCCAATGAGCAGTTCTTC CSAVYVTSGRANEQFF
NA NA TRBJ2-1 TRBV29-1 TGCAGCGTTGAAGCAAGGGGGAGTGAGCAGTTCTTC CSVEARGSEQFF
NA NA TRBJ2-3 TRBV11-2 TGTGCCAGCAGCTTAGAATTGCCCGGGGCGGGCACAGATACGCAGTATTTT CASSLELPGAGTDTQYF
NA NA TRBJ2-1 TRBV30 TGTGCCTACCGGAGCGGTACCTCCTACAATGAGCAGTTCTTC CAYRSGTSYNEQFF
NA NA TRBJ1-2 TRBV6-5 TGTGCCAGCAGCGAGACAGACTACTATGGCTACACCTTC CASSETDYYGYTF
NA NA TRBJ1-2 TRBV4-3 TGCGCCAGCAGCCAAGGTGAAGGACTATATGGCTACACCTTC CASSQGEGLYGYTF
NA NA TRBJ2-5 TRBV2 TGTGCCAGCAGTGAATATGGGGCGGAGACCCAGTACTTC CASSEYGAETQYF